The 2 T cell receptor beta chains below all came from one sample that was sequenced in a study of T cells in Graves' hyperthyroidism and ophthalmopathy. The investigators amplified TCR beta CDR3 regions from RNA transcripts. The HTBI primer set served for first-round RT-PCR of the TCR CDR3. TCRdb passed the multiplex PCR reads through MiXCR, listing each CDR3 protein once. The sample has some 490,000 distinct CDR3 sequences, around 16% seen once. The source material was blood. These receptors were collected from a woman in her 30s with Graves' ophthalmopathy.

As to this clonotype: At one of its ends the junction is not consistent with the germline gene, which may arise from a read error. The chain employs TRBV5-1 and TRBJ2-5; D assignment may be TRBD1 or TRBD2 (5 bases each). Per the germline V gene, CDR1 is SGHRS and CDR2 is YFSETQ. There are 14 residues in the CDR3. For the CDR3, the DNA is TGCGCCAGCAGCTTGTCAGGGAGTCAAGAGGCCCAGTACTTC. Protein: CASSLSGSQEAQYF. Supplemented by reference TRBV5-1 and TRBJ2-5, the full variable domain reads KAGVTQTPRYLIKTRGQQVTLSCSPISGHRSVSWYQQTPGQGLQFLFEYFSETQRNKGNFPGRFSGRQFSNSRSEMNVSTLELGDSALYLCASSLSGSQEAQYFGPGTRLLVL.

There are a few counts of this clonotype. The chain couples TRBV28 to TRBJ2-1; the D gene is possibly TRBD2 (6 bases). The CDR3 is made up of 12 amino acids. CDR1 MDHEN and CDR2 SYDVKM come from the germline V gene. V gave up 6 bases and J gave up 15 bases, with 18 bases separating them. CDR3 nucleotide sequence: TGTGCCAGCAGGCTCTATAGCGGATTTGCGTTCTTC. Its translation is CASRLYSGFAFF. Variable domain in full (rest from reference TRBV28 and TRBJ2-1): DVKVTQSSRYLVKRTGEKVFLECVQDMDHENMFWYRQDPGLGLRLIYFSYDVKMKEKGDIPEGYSVSREKKERFSLILESASTNQTSMYLCASRLYSGFAFFGPGTRLTVL.